This T cell receptor beta chain is drawn from a study of early T cells in non-severe SARS-CoV-2 infection. Individual cDNA molecules were tagged with unique molecular identifiers, the study reported. TCRdb reanalysed the 5' RACE reads using MiXCR and keeps one entry per CDR3 protein. The sample holds about 81,000 distinct CDR3 sequences, 11% to 15% seen once. This clonotype occurred many times. Germline-derived CDR1 and CDR2 are MNHEY and SMNVEV (reference sequence). The CDR3 is 18 residues long. The V gene lost 6 bases and the J gene lost 0 bases, with 18 bases spanning the gap. V gene TRBV27 combines with J gene TRBJ1-6; D may be TRBD1 (6 bases). This receptor was obtained from an adult who was a healthcare worker with PCR-confirmed SARS-CoV-2 infection or an uninfected control (not recorded which). What was sequenced was whole blood. CDR3 region: CASRPFGGQRSYNSPLHF. In nucleotides, the CDR3 is TGTGCCAGCAGGCCGTTTGGCGGACAGCGCTCCTATAATTCACCCCTCCACTTT.